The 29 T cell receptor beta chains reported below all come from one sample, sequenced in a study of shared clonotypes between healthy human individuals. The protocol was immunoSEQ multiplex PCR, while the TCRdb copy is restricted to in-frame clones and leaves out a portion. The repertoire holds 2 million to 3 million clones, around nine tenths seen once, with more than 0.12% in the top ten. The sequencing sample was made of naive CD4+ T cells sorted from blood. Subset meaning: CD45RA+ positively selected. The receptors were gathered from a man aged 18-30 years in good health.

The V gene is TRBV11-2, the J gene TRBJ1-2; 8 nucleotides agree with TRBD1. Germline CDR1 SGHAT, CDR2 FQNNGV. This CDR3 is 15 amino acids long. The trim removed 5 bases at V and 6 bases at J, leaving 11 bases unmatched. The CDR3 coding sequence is TGTGCCAGCAGCCAACAGGGGGGTCAGGGTCATGGCTACACCTTC. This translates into CASSQQGGQGHGYTF. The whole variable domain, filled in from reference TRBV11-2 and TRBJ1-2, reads EAGVAQSPRYKIIEKRQSVAFWCNPISGHATLYWYQQILGQGPKLLIQFQNNGVVDDSQLPKDRFSAERLKGVDSTLKIQPAKLEDSAVYLCASSQQGGQGHGYTFGSGTRLTVV.

The CDR3 loop reads CATSSIELGETQYF. CDR3 in DNA: TGTGCCACCAGCAGCATCGAGCTGGGGGAGACCCAGTACTTC. The gene calls are TRBV15 and TRBJ2-5; no definite D call. The V end lost 3 bases, the J end lost 5 bases, and 13 bases lay between the germline ends. The CDR3 runs 14 residues. CDR1 is LNHNV, CDR2 YYDKDF, per germline (reference sequence). Complete variable domain (other parts from reference TRBV15 and TRBJ2-5): DAMVIQNPRYQVTQFGKPVTLSCSQTLNHNVMYWYQQKSSQAPKLLFHYYDKDFNNEADTPDNFQSRRPNTSFCFLDIRSPGLGDTAMYLCATSSIELGETQYFGPGTRLLVL.

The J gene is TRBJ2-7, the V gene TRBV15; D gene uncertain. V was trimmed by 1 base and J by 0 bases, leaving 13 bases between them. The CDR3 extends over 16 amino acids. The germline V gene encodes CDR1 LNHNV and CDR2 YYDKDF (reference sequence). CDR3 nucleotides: TGTGCCACCAGCAGAGGGGCGGATTTAAGCTCCTACGAGCAGTACTTC. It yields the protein CATSRGADLSSYEQYF.

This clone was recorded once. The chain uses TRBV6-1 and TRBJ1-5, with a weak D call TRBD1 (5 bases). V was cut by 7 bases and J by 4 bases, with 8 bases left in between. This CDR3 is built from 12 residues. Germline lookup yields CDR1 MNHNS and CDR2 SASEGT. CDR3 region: CASTGDNQPQHF. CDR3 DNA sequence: TGTGCCAGCACGGGGGATAATCAGCCCCAGCATTTT.

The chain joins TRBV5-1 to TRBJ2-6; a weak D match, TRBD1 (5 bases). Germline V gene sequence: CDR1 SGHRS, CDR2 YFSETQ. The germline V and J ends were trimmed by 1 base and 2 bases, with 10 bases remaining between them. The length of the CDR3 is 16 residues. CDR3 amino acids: CASSLTQVTGANVLTF. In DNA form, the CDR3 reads TGCGCCAGCAGCTTGACACAGGTTACTGGGGCCAACGTCCTGACTTTC.

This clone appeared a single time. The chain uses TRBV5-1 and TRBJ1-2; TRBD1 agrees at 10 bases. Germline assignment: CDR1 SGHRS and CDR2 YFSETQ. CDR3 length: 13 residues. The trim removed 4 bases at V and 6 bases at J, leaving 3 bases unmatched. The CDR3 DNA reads TGCGCCAGCAGCACAGACAGGGGGCATGGCTACACCTTC. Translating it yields CASSTDRGHGYTF. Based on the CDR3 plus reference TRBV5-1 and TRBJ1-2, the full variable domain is KAGVTQTPRYLIKTRGQQVTLSCSPISGHRSVSWYQQTPGQGLQFLFEYFSETQRNKGNFPGRFSGRQFSNSRSEMNVSTLELGDSALYLCASSTDRGHGYTFGSGTRLTVV.

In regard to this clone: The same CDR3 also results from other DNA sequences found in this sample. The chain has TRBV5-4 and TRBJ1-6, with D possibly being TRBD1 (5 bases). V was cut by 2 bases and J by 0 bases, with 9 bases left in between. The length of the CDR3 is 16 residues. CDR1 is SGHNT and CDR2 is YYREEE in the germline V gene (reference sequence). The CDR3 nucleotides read TGTGCCAGCAGCTTAGACAGAAGCTCCTATAATTCACCCCTCCACTTT. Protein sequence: CASSLDRSSYNSPLHF.

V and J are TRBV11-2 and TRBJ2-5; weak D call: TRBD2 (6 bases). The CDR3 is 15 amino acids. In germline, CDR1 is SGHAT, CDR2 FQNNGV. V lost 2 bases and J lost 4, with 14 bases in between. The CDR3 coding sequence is TGTGCCAGCAGCTTATTTCCCCAGGGAGGAGAGACCCAGTACTTC. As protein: CASSLFPQGGETQYF.

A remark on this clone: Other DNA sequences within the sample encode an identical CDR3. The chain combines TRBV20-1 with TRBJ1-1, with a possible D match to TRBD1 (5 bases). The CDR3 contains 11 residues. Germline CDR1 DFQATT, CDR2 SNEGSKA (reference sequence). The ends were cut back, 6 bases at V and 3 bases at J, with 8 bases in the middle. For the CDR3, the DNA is TGCAGTGCCACGGGGGACACTGAAGCTTTCTTT. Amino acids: CSATGDTEAFF.

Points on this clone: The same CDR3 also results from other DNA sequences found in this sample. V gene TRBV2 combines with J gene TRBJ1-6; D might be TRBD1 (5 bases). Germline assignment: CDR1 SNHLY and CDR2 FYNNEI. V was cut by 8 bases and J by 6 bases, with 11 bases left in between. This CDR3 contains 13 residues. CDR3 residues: CASSTEGNSPLHF. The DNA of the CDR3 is TGTGCCAGCTCGACAGAGGGTAATTCACCCCTCCACTTT.

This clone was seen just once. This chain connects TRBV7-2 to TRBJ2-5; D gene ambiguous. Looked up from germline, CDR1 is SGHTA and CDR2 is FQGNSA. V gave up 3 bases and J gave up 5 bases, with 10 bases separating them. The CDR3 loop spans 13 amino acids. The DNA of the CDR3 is TGTGCCAGCAGCTTCCCCTTGATGGAGACCCAGTACTTC. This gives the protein CASSFPLMETQYF.

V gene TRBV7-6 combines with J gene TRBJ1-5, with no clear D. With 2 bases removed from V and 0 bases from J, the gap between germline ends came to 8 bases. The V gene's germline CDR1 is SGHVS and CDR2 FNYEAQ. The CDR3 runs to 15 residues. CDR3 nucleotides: TGTGCCAGCAGCTTACTTGAGGATAGCAATCAGCCCCAGCATTTT. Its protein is CASSLLEDSNQPQHF. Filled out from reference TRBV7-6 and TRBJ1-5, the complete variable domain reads GAGVSQSPRYKVTKRGQDVALRCDPISGHVSLYWYRQALGQGPEFLTYFNYEAQQDKSGLPNDRFSAERPEGSISTLTIQRTEQRDSAMYRCASSLLEDSNQPQHFGDGTRLSIL.

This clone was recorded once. The CDR3: CASSPQAPGAGANVLTF. CDR3 coding DNA: TGTGCCAGCTCACCACAAGCTCCTGGGGCTGGGGCCAACGTCCTGACTTTC. The V and J genes are TRBV18 and TRBJ2-6; D uncertain. The V end lost 1 base, the J end lost 2 bases, and 12 bases lay between the germline ends. The CDR3 is 17 amino acids. Germline CDR1 is KGHSH and CDR2 is LQKENI. Full variable domain (missing parts from reference TRBV18 and TRBJ2-6): NAGVMQNPRHLVRRRGQEARLRCSPMKGHSHVYWYRQLPEEGLKFMVYLQKENIIDESGMPKERFSAEFPKEGPSILRIQQVVRGDSAAYFCASSPQAPGAGANVLTFGAGSRLTVL.

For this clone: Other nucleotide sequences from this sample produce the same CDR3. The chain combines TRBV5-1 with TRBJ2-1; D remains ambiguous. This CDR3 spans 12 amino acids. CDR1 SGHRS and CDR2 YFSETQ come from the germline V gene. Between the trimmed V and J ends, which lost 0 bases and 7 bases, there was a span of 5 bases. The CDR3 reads CASSLDLNEQFF. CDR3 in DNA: TGCGCCAGCAGCTTGGACTTAAATGAGCAGTTCTTC.

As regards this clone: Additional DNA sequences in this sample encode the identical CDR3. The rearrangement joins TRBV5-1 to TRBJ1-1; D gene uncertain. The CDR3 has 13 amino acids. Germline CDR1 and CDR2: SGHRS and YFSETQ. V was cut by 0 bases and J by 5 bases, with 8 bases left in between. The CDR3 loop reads CASSLAVGTEAFF. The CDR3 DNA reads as TGCGCCAGCAGCTTGGCGGTGGGGACTGAAGCTTTCTTT. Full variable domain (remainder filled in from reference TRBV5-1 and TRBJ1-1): KAGVTQTPRYLIKTRGQQVTLSCSPISGHRSVSWYQQTPGQGLQFLFEYFSETQRNKGNFPGRFSGRQFSNSRSEMNVSTLELGDSALYLCASSLAVGTEAFFGQGTRLTVV.

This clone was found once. CDR3 sequence reads: CASNRAAELNTEQFF. The CDR3 region has the DNA TGTGCCAGCAACAGGGCGGCGGAGCTTAATACCGAGCAGTTCTTC. This chain links TRBV7-2 with TRBJ2-1; possible D gene TRBD1, 6 bases. This CDR3 spans 15 amino acids. Germline CDR1 is SGHTA and CDR2 is FQGNSA. V gave up 7 bases and J gave up 10 bases, with 23 bases separating them.

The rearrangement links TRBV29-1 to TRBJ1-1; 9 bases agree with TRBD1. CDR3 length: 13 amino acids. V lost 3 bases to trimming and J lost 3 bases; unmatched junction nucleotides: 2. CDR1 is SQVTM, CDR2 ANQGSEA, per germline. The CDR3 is CSVETGGDTEAFF. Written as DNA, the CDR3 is TGCAGCGTTGAGACAGGGGGAGACACTGAAGCTTTCTTT.

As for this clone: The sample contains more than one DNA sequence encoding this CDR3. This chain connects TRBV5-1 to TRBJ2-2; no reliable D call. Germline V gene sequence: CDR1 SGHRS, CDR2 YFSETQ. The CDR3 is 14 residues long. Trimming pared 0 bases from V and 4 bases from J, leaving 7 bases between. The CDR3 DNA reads TGCGCCAGCAGCTTGGGCCAGTCCACCGGGGAGCTGTTTTTT. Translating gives CASSLGQSTGELFF.

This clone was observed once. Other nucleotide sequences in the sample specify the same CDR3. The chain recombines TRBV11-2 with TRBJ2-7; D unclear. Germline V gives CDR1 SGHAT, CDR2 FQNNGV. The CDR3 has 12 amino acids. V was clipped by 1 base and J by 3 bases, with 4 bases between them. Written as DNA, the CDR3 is TGTGCCAGCAGCTTAGCCGGCTACGAGCAGTACTTC. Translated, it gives CASSLAGYEQYF.

The CDR3 DNA reads TGTGCCAGCACACGGGGGAAGAGCACAGATACGCAGTATTTT. Protein: CASTRGKSTDTQYF. V usage is TRBV6-5 and J usage is TRBJ2-3; weak D call: TRBD2 (6 bases). The V gene's germline CDR1 is MNHEY and CDR2 SVGAGI. The CDR3 sequence is 14 residues long. Trimming removed 7 bases from V and 0 bases from J, with 11 bases in between.

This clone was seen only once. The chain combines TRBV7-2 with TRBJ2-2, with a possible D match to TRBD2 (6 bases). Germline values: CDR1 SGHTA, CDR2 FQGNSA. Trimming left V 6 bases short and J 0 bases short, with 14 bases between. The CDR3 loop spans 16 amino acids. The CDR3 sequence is CASSYLAQTNTGELFF. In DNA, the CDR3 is TGTGCCAGCAGTTATCTAGCGCAAACGAACACCGGGGAGCTGTTTTTT.

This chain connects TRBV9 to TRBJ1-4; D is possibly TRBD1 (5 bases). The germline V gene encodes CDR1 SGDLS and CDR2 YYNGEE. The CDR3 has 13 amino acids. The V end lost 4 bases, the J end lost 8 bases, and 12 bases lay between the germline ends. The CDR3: CASSPREKEKLFF. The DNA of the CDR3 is TGTGCCAGCAGCCCCAGGGAAAAGGAAAAACTGTTTTTT.

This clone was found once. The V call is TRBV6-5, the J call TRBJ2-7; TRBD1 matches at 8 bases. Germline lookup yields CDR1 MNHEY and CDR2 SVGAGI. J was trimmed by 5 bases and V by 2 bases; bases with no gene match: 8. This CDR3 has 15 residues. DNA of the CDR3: TGTGCCAGCAGTTACCACAGGACAGGGTACAACGAGCAGTACTTC. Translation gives CASSYHRTGYNEQYF.

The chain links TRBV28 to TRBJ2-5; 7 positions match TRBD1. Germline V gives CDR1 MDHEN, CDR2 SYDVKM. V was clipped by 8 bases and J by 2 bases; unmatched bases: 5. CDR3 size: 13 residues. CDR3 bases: TGTGCCAGCGGGGGACAGCCTCAAGAGACCCAGTACTTC. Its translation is CASGGQPQETQYF.

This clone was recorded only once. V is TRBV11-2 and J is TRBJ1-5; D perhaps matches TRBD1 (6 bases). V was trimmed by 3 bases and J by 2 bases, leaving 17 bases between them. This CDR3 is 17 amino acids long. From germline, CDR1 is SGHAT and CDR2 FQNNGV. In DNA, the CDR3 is TGTGCCAGCAGCTTCGATCGGGGGCGAGGAGGCAATCAGCCCCAGCATTTT. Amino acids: CASSFDRGRGGNQPQHF.

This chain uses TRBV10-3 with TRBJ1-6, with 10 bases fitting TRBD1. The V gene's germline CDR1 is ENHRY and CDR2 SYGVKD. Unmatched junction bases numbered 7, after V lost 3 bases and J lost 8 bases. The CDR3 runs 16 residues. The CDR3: CAISDSPGQGYSPLHF. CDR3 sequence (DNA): TGTGCCATCAGTGATTCGCCGGGACAGGGGTATTCACCCCTCCACTTT.

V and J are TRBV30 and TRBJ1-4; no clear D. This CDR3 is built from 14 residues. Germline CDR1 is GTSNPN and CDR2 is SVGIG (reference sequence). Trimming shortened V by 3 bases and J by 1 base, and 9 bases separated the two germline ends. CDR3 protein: CAWRREGTNEKLFF. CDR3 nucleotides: TGTGCCTGGAGGAGGGAGGGAACTAATGAAAAACTGTTTTTT.

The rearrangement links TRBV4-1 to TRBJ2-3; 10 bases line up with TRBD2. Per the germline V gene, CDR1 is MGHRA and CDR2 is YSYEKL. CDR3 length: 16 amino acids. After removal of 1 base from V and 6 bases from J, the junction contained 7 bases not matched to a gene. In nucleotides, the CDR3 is TGCGCCAGCAGCCAAGGCCCAGCGGGGGGGCCCGATACGCAGTATTTT. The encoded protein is CASSQGPAGGPDTQYF.

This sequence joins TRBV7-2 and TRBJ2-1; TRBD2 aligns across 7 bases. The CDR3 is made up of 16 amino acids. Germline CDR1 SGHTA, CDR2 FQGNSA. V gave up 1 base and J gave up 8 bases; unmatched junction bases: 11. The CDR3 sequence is CASSLVASSGRDEQFF. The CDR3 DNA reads TGTGCCAGCAGCTTAGTGGCCTCTAGCGGACGGGATGAGCAGTTCTTC.